Below, one TCR beta chain is given with its context. No cognate antigen has been identified for it. One base away there is no much larger clone; base qualities are not given. This sample was taken from a study of CD8+ T cells in alopecia areata (dated by TCRdb to 2016 to 2018). At the level of the whole study: The treated patients, all with moderate-to-severe alopecia areata, were enrolled in an open-label pilot trial of oral tofacitinib given at 5 to 10 mg twice daily. Patients stayed on tofacitinib for 6 to 18 months and then had 6 months of follow-up off drug so that delayed response and recurrence could be assessed. The study used high-throughput TCRbeta sequencing to examine T cell clonal expansion in alopecia areata, in both the C3H/HeJ mouse model and human patients. In humans, TCRbeta sequencing was performed on scalp tissue and on sorted CD4+ and CD8+ peripheral blood T cells from healthy controls and from patients with patchy or totalis/universalis alopecia areata. Biopsies were taken from tofacitinib-treated patients at baseline and at 4 and 24 weeks of treatment, and a later scalp biopsy was taken in several of the tofacitinib-treated patients. Scalp clonality was compared among normal scalp (n=4), patchy alopecia areata scalp (n=8), and alopecia totalis/universalis scalp (n=8). RNA was obtained with the PAXgene miRNA kit for fixed scalp, the miRNeasy kit for PBMCs, and the RNeasy kit for mouse skin. TCRbeta CDR3 regions were amplified by immunoSEQ multiplex PCR with 35 Vbeta forward and 13 Jbeta reverse primers. Broader findings and caveats from the paper: Compared with mice, TCR sequences shared between patients were less clear, possibly partly because of HLA diversity across the patient population. Scalp TCR repertoire analysis is complicated because resident alphabeta T cells in normal human skin are also sequenced, whereas mouse skin is dominated by gammadelta T cells. Higher clonality and more expanded CD8+ clones were observed in lesional scalp than in normal scalp, particularly in alopecia totalis/universalis, a finding suggestive of antigenic drive.

Including the terminal cysteine and phenylalanine, the CDR3 comprises 12 residues. CDR3 DNA is the only sequence kept; it has 36 bases, read in frame from the first base. The trim is 6 bases for V and 5 bases for J, with a gap of 9 bases between the germline ends. In the germline V gene, CDR1 corresponds to MNHEY and CDR2 to SVGAGI. The receptor library was made with the immunoSEQ multiplex PCR assay. To provide template for TCR sequencing, every sample had RNA extracted and reverse transcribed into cDNA. SuperScript III was used to make first-strand cDNA, primed with a 2:1 mix of oligo-dT and random hexamers. A synthetic immune receptor repertoire was used to assess amplification bias, and residual bias was removed computationally. Concerning the study's data processing: Raw reads were preprocessed to remove errors, and CDR3 was defined according to IMGT conventions as the region from the conserved cysteine to phenylalanine. Clonality was computed by normalizing Shannon entropy by log2 of the number of productive unique TCRs and subtracting the result from 1. CD4 or CD8 identity of scalp clones was inferred by cross-referencing scalp TCRbeta sequences with sorted blood CD4 and CD8 repertoires. This is the immuneACCESS table as TCRdb keeps it, with only in-frame sequences that have V and J called. A part of the clones is gone; compared with another copy, unresolved V genes explain less than half, and the rest is unexplained. V and J calls plus clone size are reproduced from that table; the DNA served to infer D and trimming. This sample is represented by around 140,000 clones; under 60% of them were singletons. The ten top clones hold about 6% of the sample.

The time point label, as the study defines it: baseline before oral tofacitinib. Lesional scalp punch biopsies and peripheral blood were obtained from alopecia areata patients. PBMCs were separated by density centrifugation and stained for CD3, CD4 and CD8, after which CD4+ and CD8+ T cells were sorted on a FACSAria. The clonotype was recovered from a human donor with alopecia areata. The specimen comprised CD4+ T cells sorted from blood, sampled at week 0. Recombination connected TRBV6-5 to TRBJ2-3; no confident D gene assignment can be made. The CDR3 protein sequence reads: CASRSTGDTQYF. The bases are TGTGCCAGCAGATCAACCGGAGATACGCAGTATTTT.